The sequence of this T cell receptor (beta chain) was determined in a study of monozygotic twins with inflammatory bowel disease. Study findings and constraints: Evidence failed to back one strong IBD-linked signal or clonotype. Clonotype sharing was lower in IBD patients than healthy twins, most markedly with disease activity. Whether twins were concordant or discordant made no difference to repertoire similarity, possibly from limited power.

Worth noting for this clonotype: Its antigen is currently unknown.

Reprocessing the 5' RACE reads, TCRdb reports a single entry for every CDR3 protein and omits DNA. The sample includes a few hundred thousand distinct CDR3 sequences. The CDR3 loop spans 12 amino acids. Germline V gene sequence: CDR1 MNHEY, CDR2 SMNVEV (reference sequence). Sequenced: blood. This chain connects TRBV27 to TRBJ1-2. The TCR comes from a human donor with ulcerative colitis or Crohn's disease, or a healthy co-twin of an affected twin (not recorded which). The CDR3 here is CASRIPRGGYTF.